These 25 T cell receptor beta chains came from one sample sequenced in a study of cytomegalovirus exposure and HLA in healthy donors. Primers: 60 Vbeta forward and 13 Jbeta reverse. Generated by immunoSEQ multiplex PCR, the TCRdb table keeps only in-frame clones and is missing some. The table lists approximately 200,000 clones, roughly 75% of them singletons. The sequencing sample was made of PBMCs. The receptors shown here come from a man aged 25 to 45 in good health and CMV-seropositive.

J is TRBJ2-2 and V is TRBV19; D is perhaps TRBD1 (6 bases). CDR1 and CDR2 from the germline V gene are LNHDA and SQIVND (reference sequence). The CDR3 sequence is 17 residues long. Deletions cut 1 base from V and 4 bases from J, with 16 bases between. The CDR3 here is CASSIGVRQGSTGELFF. Here the CDR3 DNA reads TGTGCCAGTAGTATAGGGGTCAGGCAGGGGAGCACCGGGGAGCTGTTTTTT.

V usage is TRBV7-8 and J usage is TRBJ2-4; TRBD2 aligns across 7 bases. Germline lookup yields CDR1 SGHVS and CDR2 FQNEAQ. This CDR3 has 14 amino acids. J was trimmed by 9 bases and V by 4 bases; bases with no gene match: 9. The CDR3 DNA sequence: TGTGCCAGCAGCTCCAGGACTAGGCCAGCCATTCAGTACTTC. Translating gives CASSSRTRPAIQYF.

The J gene is TRBJ2-5, the V gene TRBV25-1; unclear D gene. Germline V gives CDR1 MGHDK, CDR2 SYGVNS. Trimming removed 3 bases from V and 5 bases from J, with 4 bases in between. The CDR3 totals 11 residues. Here the CDR3 DNA reads TGTGCCAGCAGTGACTTGGAGACCCAGTACTTC. Translating it yields CASSDLETQYF.

The chain combines TRBV9 with TRBJ2-2, with 7 bases fitting TRBD1. With V trimmed by 0 bases and J by 8 bases, 16 bases remained unmatched. The CDR3 runs to 18 residues. Looked up from germline, CDR1 is SGDLS and CDR2 is YYNGEE. The CDR3 bases are TGTGCCAGCAGCGTAGGTGGACAGGCGACTATCAGCCGGGGGGAGCTGTTTTTT. Translated: CASSVGGQATISRGELFF.

The chain employs TRBV19 and TRBJ2-1, with 9 positions matching TRBD2. Per the germline V gene, CDR1 is LNHDA and CDR2 is SQIVND (reference sequence). The CDR3 loop spans 15 amino acids. V shed 7 bases and J 9 bases; nucleotides not matched to a gene: 13. CDR3 protein: CASKKRIAGDSEQFF. The CDR3 bases are TGTGCCAGTAAAAAGAGGATAGCGGGAGATAGTGAGCAGTTCTTC.

The chain is built from TRBV4-3 and TRBJ2-3, with TRBD2 matching 9 bases. The J segment lost 5 bases and the V segment lost 1 base, leaving 13 bases of the junction unmatched. The CDR3 covers 18 residues. CDR1 is LGHNA and CDR2 is YSLEER in the germline V gene. The CDR3 DNA reads TGCGCCAGCAGCCAAGCGAAGCTAGCGGGATACCGGGGAGATACGCAGTATTTT. Its protein product is CASSQAKLAGYRGDTQYF.

The chain joins TRBV19 to TRBJ1-1; D might be TRBD1 (5 bases). Trimming shortened V by 6 bases and J by 6 bases, and 17 bases separated the two germline ends. Germline CDR1 LNHDA, CDR2 SQIVND (reference sequence). CDR3 length equals 14 residues. The CDR3 DNA is TGTGCCAGTAGAACCTCAAGGGGCCCTTCTGAAGCTTTCTTT. Translation gives CASRTSRGPSEAFF. Full variable domain (rest looked up from reference TRBV19 and TRBJ1-1): DGGITQSPKYLFRKEGQNVTLSCEQNLNHDAMYWYRQDPGQGLRLIYYSQIVNDFQKGDIAEGYSVSREKKESFPLTVTSAQKNPTAFYLCASRTSRGPSEAFFGQGTRLTVV.

This clone was seen a few times. This rearrangement joins TRBV6-6 to TRBJ2-3, with D maybe TRBD1 (5 bases). This CDR3 spans 13 amino acids. V dropped 9 bases and J dropped 2 bases, with 12 bases sitting between them. From germline, CDR1 is MNHNY and CDR2 SVGAGI (reference sequence). CDR3 protein: CASEGDSTDTQYF. CDR3 nucleotide sequence: TGTGCCAGTGAAGGGGATTCCACAGATACGCAGTATTTT.

The V call is TRBV7-8, the J call TRBJ1-5; 7 nucleotides align to TRBD1. CDR1 SGHVS and CDR2 FQNEAQ come from the germline V gene. J was trimmed by 4 bases and V by 8 bases; bases with no gene match: 11. The CDR3 consists of 15 residues. The CDR3 loop reads CASASRGVLNQPQHF. CDR3 DNA sequence: TGTGCCAGCGCCTCCAGGGGGGTTCTAAATCAGCCCCAGCATTTT.

The genes are TRBV5-4 and TRBJ2-1; TRBD1 agrees at 7 bases. The junction had 9 bases not matched to a gene; V was cut back by 4 bases and J by 5 bases. The CDR3 length is 15 residues. In germline, CDR1 is SGHNT, CDR2 YYREEE (reference sequence). CDR3 nucleotide sequence: TGTGCCAGCAGCCGACGGGACAGCGTAAACAATGAGCAGTTCTTC. Residues: CASSRRDSVNNEQFF.

The chain employs TRBV5-1 and TRBJ2-2; TRBD1 aligns across 8 bases. Losses at the gene ends were 0 bases for V and 7 bases for J; bases not matched to a gene: 14. This CDR3 has 18 residues. Germline lookup yields CDR1 SGHRS and CDR2 YFSETQ. The CDR3 coding sequence is TGCGCCAGCAGCTTGGTTTTAGGAGTCAGGGGGCTCGTCGGGGAGCTGTTTTTT. This gives the protein CASSLVLGVRGLVGELFF.

CDR3 residues: CASSLASGKSTGLAEFQETQYF. The CDR3 DNA reads TGCGCCAGCAGCTTGGCCTCCGGGAAATCTACGGGACTAGCGGAGTTCCAAGAGACCCAGTACTTC. The rearrangement uses TRBV5-1 and TRBJ2-5; 11 positions match TRBD2. With 0 bases clipped from V and 1 base from J, the junction kept 20 bases outside the gene matches. Looked up from germline, CDR1 is SGHRS and CDR2 is YFSETQ. The CDR3 loop spans 22 amino acids.

The chain has TRBV19 and TRBJ1-5, with D tentatively TRBD1 (5 bases). The CDR3 runs 15 residues. Germline loops: CDR1 LNHDA, CDR2 SQIVND (reference sequence). Trimming took off 3 bases at V and 1 base at J, with 10 bases between the two ends. CDR3 amino acids: CASSILAGSNQPQHF. The CDR3 bases are TGTGCCAGTAGTATTTTGGCAGGGAGCAATCAGCCCCAGCATTTT.

This chain links TRBV28 with TRBJ2-1, with a tentative D call TRBD1 (5 bases). The CDR3 length is 12 residues. Trimming stripped 10 bases from V and 13 bases from J, with 20 bases between. The germline V gene has CDR1 MDHEN and CDR2 SYDVKM. The CDR3 spells CATTTSWGRQFF. The DNA for the CDR3 is TGTGCCACCACGACATCGTGGGGCCGTCAGTTCTTC.

This chain joins TRBV4-2 and TRBJ1-2; D call uncertain. V was trimmed by 0 bases and J by 5 bases, leaving 4 bases between them. Germline CDR1 and CDR2: LGHNA and YNFKEQ. The CDR3 is 12 amino acids. The CDR3 DNA sequence: TGTGCCAGCAGCCAAGATCCGTATGGCTACACCTTC. It yields the protein CASSQDPYGYTF.

This chain connects TRBV18 to TRBJ2-7; 7 positions match TRBD1. CDR3 length: 16 amino acids. V lost 3 bases and J lost 6; bases outside the gene matches: 14. Looked up from germline, CDR1 is KGHSH and CDR2 is LQKENI. The CDR3 protein is CASSPPDLQGVGEQYF. CDR3 bases: TGTGCCAGCTCACCCCCCGATCTGCAGGGGGTCGGCGAGCAGTACTTC.

V and J are TRBV7-2 and TRBJ2-5, with TRBD2 matching 10 bases. The CDR3 is made up of 16 amino acids. After removal of 6 bases from V and 5 bases from J, the junction contained 12 bases not matched to a gene. Germline CDR1 SGHTA, CDR2 FQGNSA. The CDR3 DNA reads TGTGCCAGCAGTTACTCCAGGACTAGCGGTAGGGAGACCCAGTACTTC. Translation: CASSYSRTSGRETQYF.

This clone was detected only a few times. V usage is TRBV7-2 and J usage is TRBJ1-4, with 7 bases identical to TRBD1. Germline V CDR1 and CDR2: SGHTA, FQGNSA. V lost 5 bases to trimming and J lost 8 bases; unmatched junction nucleotides: 8. This CDR3 is 14 amino acids long. CDR3 loop: CASSRGGAGEKLFF. In DNA form, the CDR3 reads TGTGCCAGCAGCCGAGGGGGCGCGGGGGAAAAACTGTTTTTT.

This clone was observed once. The chain combines TRBV6-5 with TRBJ2-5, with a possible D match to TRBD1 (5 bases). The CDR3 runs 14 residues. The germline CDR1 and CDR2 sequences are MNHEY and SVGAGI. The germline V and J ends were trimmed by 0 bases and 6 bases, with 11 bases remaining between them. CDR3 DNA sequence: TGTGCCAGCAGTTACTCTAGGGGAAGGAAGACCCAGTACTTC. Amino acids: CASSYSRGRKTQYF.

This sequence joins TRBV30 and TRBJ2-3, with a tentative D call TRBD1 (5 bases). Trimming pared 5 bases from V and 2 bases from J, leaving 17 bases between. The germline V gene encodes CDR1 GTSNPN and CDR2 SVGIG (reference sequence). This CDR3 is 15 amino acids long. CDR3 amino acids: CAWGPRAEDTDTQYF. CDR3 sequence (DNA): TGTGCCTGGGGCCCCAGGGCGGAAGACACAGATACGCAGTATTTT.

The rearrangement joins TRBV9 to TRBJ2-1, with TRBD2 matching 8 bases. The CDR3 sequence is 16 residues long. Germline CDR1 and CDR2: SGDLS and YYNGEE. The V gene end was trimmed by 4 bases and the J gene end by 7 bases; junction bases not matched to a gene: 13. The CDR3 spells CASSPSPTSGENEQFF. In DNA form, the CDR3 reads TGTGCCAGCAGCCCATCCCCAACTAGCGGAGAGAATGAGCAGTTCTTC.

The chain links TRBV9 to TRBJ2-5; D gene ambiguous. The CDR3 has 13 amino acids. The germline V and J ends were trimmed by 0 bases and 3 bases, with 6 bases remaining between them. Germline V CDR1 and CDR2: SGDLS, YYNGEE. The CDR3 is CASSVAPEETQYF. In nucleotides, the CDR3 is TGTGCCAGCAGCGTAGCCCCTGAAGAGACCCAGTACTTC.

CDR3 DNA sequence: TGTGCCAGCAGCTCGCCCCGGGGCTATGGCTACACCTTC. Translating gives CASSSPRGYGYTF. The chain joins TRBV7-2 to TRBJ1-2; D uncertain. The CDR3 runs to 13 residues. Trimming removed 4 bases at V and 4 bases at J, with 10 bases between. CDR1 and CDR2 (germline): SGHTA, FQGNSA.

This chain uses TRBV19 with TRBJ1-2; 10 bases line up with TRBD1. Germline V gives CDR1 LNHDA, CDR2 SQIVND (reference sequence). V gave up 9 bases and J gave up 3 bases; unmatched junction bases: 13. This CDR3 is built from 16 residues. The CDR3 spells CASLTTPGQGYYGYTF. The CDR3 coding sequence is TGTGCCAGCCTAACCACCCCGGGACAGGGGTACTATGGCTACACCTTC.

The rearrangement joins TRBV7-2 to TRBJ2-3; TRBD1 agrees at 8 bases. The CDR3 consists of 18 residues. CDR1 and CDR2 from the germline V gene are SGHTA and FQGNSA. Trimming cost V 5 bases and J 4 bases; bases outside gene matches: 17. CDR3 residues: CASSGLSPGGARADTQYF. Here the CDR3 DNA reads TGTGCCAGCAGCGGACTCTCTCCAGGGGGCGCCCGGGCAGATACGCAGTATTTT.